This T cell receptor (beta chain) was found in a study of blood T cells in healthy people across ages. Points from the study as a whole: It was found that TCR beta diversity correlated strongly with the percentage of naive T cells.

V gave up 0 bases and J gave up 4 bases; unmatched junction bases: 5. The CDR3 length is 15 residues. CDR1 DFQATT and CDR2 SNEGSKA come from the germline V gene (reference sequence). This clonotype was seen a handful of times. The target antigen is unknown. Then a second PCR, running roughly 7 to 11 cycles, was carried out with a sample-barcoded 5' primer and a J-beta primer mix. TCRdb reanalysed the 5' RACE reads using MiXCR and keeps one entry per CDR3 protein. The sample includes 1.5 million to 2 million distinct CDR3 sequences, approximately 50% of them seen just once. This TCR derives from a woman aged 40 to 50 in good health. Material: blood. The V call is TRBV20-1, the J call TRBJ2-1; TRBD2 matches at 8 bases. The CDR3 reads CSARDITGGYNEQFF. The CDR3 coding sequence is TGCAGTGCTAGAGATATTACGGGGGGGTACAATGAGCAGTTCTTC.